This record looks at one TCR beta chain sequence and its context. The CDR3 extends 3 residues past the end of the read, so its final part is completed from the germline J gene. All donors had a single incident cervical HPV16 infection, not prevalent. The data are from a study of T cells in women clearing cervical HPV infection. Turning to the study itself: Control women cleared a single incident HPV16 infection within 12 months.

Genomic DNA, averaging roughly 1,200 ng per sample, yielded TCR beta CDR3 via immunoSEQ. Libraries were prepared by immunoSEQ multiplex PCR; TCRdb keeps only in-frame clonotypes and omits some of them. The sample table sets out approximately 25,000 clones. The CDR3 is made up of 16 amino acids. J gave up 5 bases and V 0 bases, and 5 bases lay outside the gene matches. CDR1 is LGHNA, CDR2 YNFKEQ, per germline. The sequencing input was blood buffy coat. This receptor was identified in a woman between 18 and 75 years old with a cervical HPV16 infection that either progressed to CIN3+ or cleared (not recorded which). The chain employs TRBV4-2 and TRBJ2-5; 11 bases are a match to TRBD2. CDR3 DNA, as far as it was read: TGTGCCAGCAGCCAAGAGTGGACTAGCGGGTGGGAGACC. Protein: CASSQEWTSGWET. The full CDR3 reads CASSQEWTSGWETQYF.